This TCR beta chain was found in a study of cytomegalovirus exposure and HLA in healthy donors. For the study at large: There were 350 to 450 genotyped donors. Of these, about 81% fell in the genetic ancestry cluster associated with self-reported Caucasian donors.

Vbeta (60) and Jbeta (13) primers were used in the PCR. The method was immunoSEQ multiplex PCR; TCRdb's version includes in-frame clones alone and lacks a portion of them. The sample includes roughly 220,000 clones, approximately 70% of them seen just once. This clone was seen a single time. The target antigen is unknown. Within the sample, other DNA sequences also encode this same CDR3. The CDR3 is made up of 11 amino acids. Trimming removed 6 bases from V and 4 bases from J, with 7 bases in between. The germline V gene has CDR1 SGHAT and CDR2 FQNNGV. Study-level points and caveats: Among CMV-associated TCR beta chains, most appeared HLA-restricted in a later analysis. Presence/absence analyses assumed roughly uniform sequencing depth across donors.

Sequenced sample: PBMCs. This clonotype originated in a woman aged 25-40 years in good health and CMV-seronegative. The chain uses TRBV11-2 and TRBJ2-7; D unclear. The CDR3 nucleotides read TGTGCCAGCAGTTCCATTTACGAGCAGTACTTC. Amino acids: CASSSIYEQYF.